Listed below are T cell receptor beta chains from one sample, sequenced in a study of T cells after yellow fever vaccination. TCRdb called the 5' RACE reads again in MiXCR, with one record for every CDR3 protein. The data show about 220,000 distinct CDR3 sequences, approximately 6.3% seen once. The sample here was CD4+ T cells sorted from PBMCs, taken on the day of the yellow fever booster vaccination. These receptors all come from a young man who received the YFV17D yellow fever vaccine. Each CDR3 is given with its conserved first and last residue. The D gene is left open where the match is weak. For some rows the clone size is stated as once, few or many, or as a class when expanded; others skip it.

NA,TRBV5-6,TRBJ2-1,many,13,TGTGCCAGCAGCCAGGGAGCGGGCAATGAGCAGTTCTTC,CASSQGAGNEQFF
NA,TRBV6-1,TRBJ1-2,few,13,TGTGCCAGCAGAAATACTATTGGATATGGCTACACCTTC,CASRNTIGYGYTF
NA,TRBV5-1,TRBJ2-1,many,13,TGCGCCAGCAGCTTCCGGGACAACAATGAGCAGTTCTTC,CASSFRDNNEQFF
NA,TRBV29-1,TRBJ2-3,NA,13,TGCAGCGTTGAAAAAGGACTTACAGATACGCAGTATTTT,CSVEKGLTDTQYF
TRBD2,TRBV5-6,TRBJ2-4,NA,16,TGTGCCAGCAGCAAGCGACTAGCGGGAGCTCGACGCATTCAGTACTTC,CASSKRLAGARRIQYF
NA,TRBV5-1,TRBJ1-4,few,14,TGCGCCAGCAGTCTCGGAAGTGGCAATGAAAAACTGTTTTTT,CASSLGSGNEKLFF
NA,TRBV12-3/TRBV12-4,TRBJ2-5,few,11,TGTGCCAGCGGGTCTGCCGGGTTTCAGTACTTC,CASGSAGFQYF
NA,TRBV6-2/TRBV6-3,TRBJ1-5,NA,14,TGTGCCAGCAGTTTGACAGGTTACTGGCAGCCCCAGCATTTT,CASSLTGYWQPQHF
NA,TRBV7-9,TRBJ1-2,many,13,TGTGCCAGCAGCTTAAGGGGGTCCTATGGCTACACCTTC,CASSLRGSYGYTF
NA,TRBV6-2/TRBV6-3,TRBJ1-5,NA,13,TGTGCCAGCACCCGGCAGGGGCATCAGCCCCAGCATTTT,CASTRQGHQPQHF
NA,TRBV18,TRBJ1-1,NA,15,TGTGCCAGCTCACCCCGCCGTTCGGGGGGCACTGAAGCTTTCTTT,CASSPRRSGGTEAFF
NA,TRBV7-9,TRBJ2-2,NA,13,TGTGCCAGCAGCTTGTACTCTACCGGGGAGCTGTTTTTT,CASSLYSTGELFF
TRBD1,TRBV6-2/TRBV6-3,TRBJ2-5,NA,15,TGTGCCAGCAGCCTCAATACAGGGGGCCGAGAGACCCAGTACTTC,CASSLNTGGRETQYF
TRBD1,TRBV12-3/TRBV12-4,TRBJ1-2,few,15,TGTGCCAGCAGTCCACAACAGGGGGCGGGCTATGGCTACACCTTC,CASSPQQGAGYGYTF
TRBD2,TRBV19,TRBJ2-1,many,12,TGTGCCAGTAGTATGCGGGGACTAGAGCAGTTCTTC,CASSMRGLEQFF
TRBD1,TRBV29-1,TRBJ2-7,many,12,TGCAGCGGACAGACAGGGGGTTACGAGCAGTACTTC,CSGQTGGYEQYF
TRBD2,TRBV5-1,TRBJ2-1,few,16,TGCGCCAGCAGCTATAGGACTAGCGGGAGTGGGGATGAGCAGTTCTTC,CASSYRTSGSGDEQFF
NA,TRBV21-1,TRBJ2-7,many,14,TGTGCCAGCAGCAAGGGTGGCAGAACCTACGAGCAGTACTTC,CASSKGGRTYEQYF
NA,TRBV24-1,TRBJ2-1,many,13,TGTGCCACCAGTGATTTCGCAGGGAATGAGCAGTTCTTC,CATSDFAGNEQFF
TRBD2,TRBV30,TRBJ2-3,NA,16,TGTGCCTGGAGTGTTTCCCGGAAGCGGGAGTCCGATACGCAGTATTTT,CAWSVSRKRESDTQYF
NA,TRBV19,TRBJ1-4,NA,14,TGTGCCAGTAGCGAAGGGACAACTAATGAAAAACTGTTTTTT,CASSEGTTNEKLFF
NA,TRBV5-6,TRBJ2-1,many,15,TGTGCCAGCAGCCGACAGTCCACCTCCTACAATGAGCAGTTCTTC,CASSRQSTSYNEQFF
TRBD2,TRBV4-2,TRBJ2-1,many,17,TGTGCCAGCAGCCAAGATCAAGAGGCGGGAGCTAGGAATGAGCAGTTCTTC,CASSQDQEAGARNEQFF
NA,TRBV20-1,TRBJ2-6,NA,16,TGCAGTGCCCTCTCCACTTCCGGACAGAGATACAACGTCCTGACTTTC,CSALSTSGQRYNVLTF
NA,TRBV5-1,TRBJ2-2,many,16,TGCGCCAGCAGCCTGGCCCGGACAGCGAACACCGGGGAGCTGTTTTTT,CASSLARTANTGELFF
NA,TRBV30,TRBJ2-4,few,13,TGTGCCTGGAGTGGGGACGGAGGGGGCATTCAGTACTTC,CAWSGDGGGIQYF
NA,TRBV7-9,TRBJ2-3,NA,14,TGTGCCAGCAGCTTAGAGGGGATGACAGATACGCAGTATTTT,CASSLEGMTDTQYF
TRBD2,TRBV7-2,TRBJ2-3,few,15,TGTGCCAGCAGCTATGTAGCGGGAGGCACAGATACGCAGTATTTT,CASSYVAGGTDTQYF
TRBD2,TRBV20-1,TRBJ2-7,few,17,TGCAGTGCTTCCCTATCTAAGCCCGGGACTAGCCTGTACGAGCAGTACTTC,CSASLSKPGTSLYEQYF
TRBD1,TRBV6-1,TRBJ1-2,NA,15,TGTGCCAGCAGTACACCGGGACAGGGCCTTGGAGGCTACACCTTC,CASSTPGQGLGGYTF
TRBD2,TRBV12-3/TRBV12-4,TRBJ2-3,many,14,TGTGCCAGCGGGCTAGCGGGAGGAACAGATACGCAGTATTTT,CASGLAGGTDTQYF
TRBD1,TRBV6-1,TRBJ1-5,many,14,TGTGCCAGCAGGGTCGGACAGGGCGGTCAGCCCCAGCATTTT,CASRVGQGGQPQHF
NA,TRBV5-6,TRBJ2-1,many,14,TGTGCCAGCAGCCCGGCCGGCCTAGGGGTCGAGCAGTTCTTC,CASSPAGLGVEQFF
NA,TRBV10-3,TRBJ2-7,many,14,TGTGCCATCAGTGAGTCAGTAGGAACCTACGAGCAGTACTTC,CAISESVGTYEQYF
TRBD2,TRBV7-2,TRBJ2-1,few,15,TGTGCCAGCAGCTTAAAAGCGGGGGGGTACAATGAGCAGTTCTTC,CASSLKAGGYNEQFF
TRBD2,TRBV3-1,TRBJ2-7,few,15,TGTGCCAGCAGCCAGTACGGGGGGAACGAAGATGCGCAGTACTTC,CASSQYGGNEDAQYF
TRBD1,TRBV18,TRBJ2-5,few,13,TGTGCCAGCTGCCGGGACAGACAAGAGACCCAGTACTTC,CASCRDRQETQYF
TRBD2,TRBV7-3,TRBJ2-1,few,17,TGTGCCAGCAGCCGCGCTAAGGTAGCGGGTACCCTCAATGAGCAGTTCTTC,CASSRAKVAGTLNEQFF
TRBD2,TRBV25-1,TRBJ2-7,once,15,TGTACCAGCAGTGAAGGACTAGCGGGAGCTTCTGAGCAGTACTTC,CTSSEGLAGASEQYF
NA,TRBV12-3/TRBV12-4,TRBJ2-1,few,16,TGTGCCAGCAGTCCTGCGACAGGAAACGTCGGCAATGAGCAGTTCTTC,CASSPATGNVGNEQFF
NA,TRBV4-1,TRBJ2-7,many,17,TGCGCCAGCAGCCAAGATGAGGACAGGAGGGATCCCTACGAGCAGTACTTC,CASSQDEDRRDPYEQYF
TRBD2,TRBV12-3/TRBV12-4,TRBJ2-3,many,17,TGTGCCAGCAGCTTCGGCCGGACTAGCGGGAGACCAGATACGCAGTATTTT,CASSFGRTSGRPDTQYF
NA,TRBV4-3,TRBJ2-3,NA,14,TGCGCCAGCAGCCAACAAAGCGGCGGAGATACGCAGTATTTT,CASSQQSGGDTQYF
TRBD2,TRBV5-1,TRBJ2-1,many,15,TGCGCCAGCAGCCAACGCGGGAGGGTCTACAATGAGCAGTTCTTC,CASSQRGRVYNEQFF
TRBD1,TRBV5-1,TRBJ2-1,many,17,TGCGCCAGCAACCCGGGACAGGGGATGGGATTCTACAATGAGCAGTTCTTC,CASNPGQGMGFYNEQFF
TRBD2,TRBV7-2,TRBJ2-1,few,13,TGTGCCAGCAGCGTTAGACTAGCCCCTGAGCAGTTCTTC,CASSVRLAPEQFF
NA,TRBV12-3/TRBV12-4,TRBJ2-5,few,13,TGTGCCAGCAGTTCATGGGCAGGGGAGACCCAGTACTTC,CASSSWAGETQYF
TRBD1,TRBV2,TRBJ2-1,many,13,TGTGCCAGCAGGACAGGGGGCTACAATGAGCAGTTCTTC,CASRTGGYNEQFF
TRBD1,TRBV5-4,TRBJ1-1,few,15,TGTGCCAGCAGCTTCGGGGGACAGGGAGACACTGAAGCTTTCTTT,CASSFGGQGDTEAFF
NA,TRBV19,TRBJ2-1,few,14,TGTGCCAGTTCGGACCTAAGCTCCTACAATGAGCAGTTCTTC,CASSDLSSYNEQFF